This T cell receptor (beta chain) is drawn from a study of Graves' ophthalmopathy and Graves' hyperthyroidism. Looking at the study overall: The collection of peripheral blood took place at initial diagnosis, before any treatment. Study conclusions and caveats: Ophthalmopathy versus stable hyperthyroidism: 13-signature model gave 87.88% sensitivity, 81.08% specificity.

Lactation, pregnancy, uncontrolled infections and other autoimmune diseases were all grounds for excluding patients. Orbital computed tomography and thyroid ultrasound, along with TRAb, serum thyroxine and clinical symptoms, underpinned diagnosis. Losses at the gene ends were 5 bases for V and 8 bases for J; bases not matched to a gene: 3. CDR1 MNHEY and CDR2 SMNVEV come from the germline V gene (reference sequence). The CDR3 runs 13 residues. This clonotype has ten or more counts. Antigen specificity is unknown. Amplification targeted the TCR beta CDR3 regions, with RNA transcripts as the source material. The workflow started with a first-round RT-PCR run with HTBI primers and then moved on to a second-round multiplex PCR. A single record per CDR3 protein comes from TCRdb applying MiXCR to the multiplex PCR reads. The sample contains about 500,000 distinct CDR3 sequences, 13% to 15% of which appear only once.

V gene TRBV27 combines with J gene TRBJ1-6; 7 bases are shared with TRBD1. This sequence originates from a woman aged 25 to 45 with Graves' ophthalmopathy. Sequencing was carried out using blood. DNA of the CDR3: TGTGCCAGCAGTCCCACAGGGGATTCACCCCTCCACTTT. Encoded protein: CASSPTGDSPLHF.